These 9 T cell receptor beta chains originate from one sample sequenced in a study of Ad26.COV2.S vaccination and SARS-CoV-2 variants (dated by TCRdb to about 2021). The label giving this sample's treatment or condition can be read as: roughly 18 received Ad26.COV2.S at low or high dose, single or two shots; roughly 5 received placebo; per-sample allocation not given. For vaccine and placebo recipients, repertoires were sequenced using samples collected on day 63 after the first injection. The library relied on the immunoSEQ multiplex PCR assay. Imported from immuneACCESS, the table was reduced by TCRdb to in-frame sequences with V and J called. These copies leave out some clones; in studies compared against another copy, an unresolved V gene accounts for under half, and the cause of the remainder is not known. The sample yields fewer than 600,000 clones; about nine tenths were counted once. The biggest ten clones account for 1.7% of the sample.

The sample was peripheral blood, taken in a trial of Ad26.COV2.S vaccine versus placebo. The receptors were sampled from a person aged 18-60 years who received the Ad26.COV2.S COVID-19 vaccine or a placebo.

The chain couples TRBV30 to TRBJ1-2; D remains ambiguous. CDR1 is GTSNPN and CDR2 is SVGIG in the germline V gene (reference sequence). Trimming removed 1 base at V and 7 bases at J, with 13 bases between. The CDR3 covers 13 residues. The CDR3 sequence: CAWSDDHYRGYTF. Here the CDR3 DNA reads TGTGCCTGGAGTGACGACCATTACCGTGGCTACACCTTC.

The rearrangement joins TRBV18 to TRBJ1-2, with 7 bases that match TRBD1. Germline assignment: CDR1 KGHSH and CDR2 LQKENI. V trimming: 4 bases; J trimming: 5 bases; junction bases outside the gene matches: 4. This CDR3 comprises 13 residues. The CDR3 DNA reads TGTGCCAGCTCACTGGGACAGAGGTATGGCTACACCTTC. Amino acid sequence: CASSLGQRYGYTF.

This chain connects TRBV27 to TRBJ1-4; D remains ambiguous. Germline CDR1 MNHEY, CDR2 SMNVEV (reference sequence). The V gene lost 6 bases and the J gene lost 7 bases, with 9 bases spanning the gap. CDR3 length: 12 residues. The CDR3 loop is CASRDIGEKLFF. The CDR3 nucleotides read TGTGCCAGCAGAGACATCGGTGAAAAACTGTTTTTT. The full variable domain, its missing parts supplied by reference TRBV27 and TRBJ1-4, is EAQVTQNPRYLITVTGKKLTVTCSQNMNHEYMSWYRQDPGLGLRQIYYSMNVEVTDKGDVPEGYKVSRKEKRNFPLILESPSPNQTSLYFCASRDIGEKLFFGSGTQLSVL.

The chain links TRBV28 to TRBJ2-1; 14 bases match TRBD2. CDR1 is MDHEN and CDR2 is SYDVKM in the germline V gene. The CDR3 contains 15 residues. Trimming removed 7 bases from V and 11 bases from J; junction bases left unmatched: 10. The CDR3 region is CASTQGGLAGAKQFF. The CDR3 nucleotides are TGTGCCAGCACCCAGGGGGGACTAGCGGGAGCTAAGCAGTTCTTC.

This chain connects TRBV19 to TRBJ2-7, with D possibly matching TRBD2 (6 bases). Germline values: CDR1 LNHDA, CDR2 SQIVND (reference sequence). The ends were cut back, 1 base at V and 5 bases at J, with 15 bases in the middle. The CDR3 has 15 amino acids. The CDR3 loop is CASSIGWGGNHEQYF. The DNA for the CDR3 is TGTGCCAGTAGTATAGGGTGGGGAGGAAACCACGAGCAGTACTTC.

V is TRBV14 and J is TRBJ2-3, with a tentative D call TRBD1 (6 bases). Germline V gene data show CDR1 as SGHDN and CDR2 as FVKESK. This CDR3 comprises 17 residues. The germline V and J ends were trimmed by 0 bases and 1 base, with 14 bases remaining between them. CDR3 sequence: CASSQDGTLWGTDTQYF. Written as DNA, the CDR3 is TGTGCCAGCAGCCAAGACGGGACACTTTGGGGCACAGATACGCAGTATTTT.

The rearrangement links TRBV19 to TRBJ2-7; D perhaps matches TRBD1 (6 bases). Per germline, CDR1 LNHDA and CDR2 SQIVND (reference sequence). V was pared by 5 bases and J by 5 bases, with 13 bases between. The CDR3 runs 13 residues. Written as DNA, the CDR3 is TGTGCCAGTAGTTCGTGGCAGGGGAACGAGCAGTACTTC. The encoded protein is CASSSWQGNEQYF.

This clone was observed a handful of times. This sequence joins TRBV18 and TRBJ1-5; TRBD1 agrees at 7 bases. The trim removed 10 bases at V and 3 bases at J, leaving 9 bases unmatched. The germline V gene encodes CDR1 KGHSH and CDR2 LQKENI. This CDR3 region has 14 residues. The CDR3 reads CAIPRGGYNQPQHF. The CDR3 nucleotides are TGTGCCATTCCCCGAGGGGGCTACAATCAGCCCCAGCATTTT. Looking up the rest from reference TRBV18 and TRBJ1-5 gives the full variable domain: NAGVMQNPRHLVRRRGQEARLRCSPMKGHSHVYWYRQLPEEGLKFMVYLQKENIIDESGMPKERFSAEFPKEGPSILRIQQVVRGDSAAYFCAIPRGGYNQPQHFGDGTRLSIL.

The rearrangement joins TRBV6-2 or TRBV6-3 to TRBJ2-7; no clear D. The V end lost 2 bases, the J end lost 5 bases, and 7 bases lay between the germline ends. The CDR3 has 12 residues. Germline V CDR1 and CDR2: MNHEY, SVGEGT. In nucleotides, the CDR3 is TGTGCCAGCAGTTACCCTGTCAACGAGCAGTACTTC. Translation gives CASSYPVNEQYF.